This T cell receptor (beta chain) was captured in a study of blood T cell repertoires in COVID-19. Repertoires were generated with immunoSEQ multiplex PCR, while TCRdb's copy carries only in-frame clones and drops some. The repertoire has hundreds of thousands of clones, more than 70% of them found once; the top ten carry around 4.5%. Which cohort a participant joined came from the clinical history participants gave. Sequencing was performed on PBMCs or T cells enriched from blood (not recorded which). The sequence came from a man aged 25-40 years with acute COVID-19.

The CDR3 loop is CASNGWQGDSPLHF. CDR3 nucleotide sequence: TGTGCCAGCAATGGGTGGCAGGGGGATTCACCCCTCCACTTT. The chain recombines TRBV25-1 with TRBJ1-6; 7 bases align to TRBD1. This CDR3 is 14 amino acids long. V shed 7 bases, J shed 8 bases, and the junction held 8 bases outside the gene matches. Germline V gives CDR1 MGHDK, CDR2 SYGVNS.